In this sample, the clone carrying this T cell receptor beta chain turned up many times. 5'RACE with constant-segment primers built TCRalpha and TCRbeta cDNA libraries with UMIs. TCRdb used MiXCR to reprocess the 5' RACE reads, holding one entry per CDR3 protein. The sample holds fewer than 600,000 distinct CDR3 sequences; approximately 21% are singletons and the top ten take roughly 8.3%. This specimen belongs to a study of T-cell memory formation after mild COVID-19. Germline values: CDR1 LNHNV, CDR2 YYDKDF (reference sequence). Trimming removed 1 base at V and 3 bases at J, with 7 bases between. This CDR3 is 14 amino acids long.

The V call is TRBV15, the J call TRBJ2-1; D gene ambiguous. The clonotype comes from an adult woman who had mild COVID-19 (a few samples of this study predate the infection). Cell type and time point are not known. Sequencing was done on a sample of PBMCs or a T cell subset sorted from them (not recorded which). DNA for the CDR3: TGTGCCACCAGCAGAGCTAGATACTACAATGAGCAGTTCTTC. Its translation: CATSRARYYNEQFF.